The 30 T cell receptor beta chains listed next were all sequenced from one sample in a study of blood T cell repertoires in COVID-19. Measured with immunoSEQ multiplex PCR; TCRdb has only the in-frame clones, and not every one. Among approximately 60,000 clones, approximately 80% were seen once, and the ten largest hold over 20%. The sample consisted of peripheral blood. The receptor source for this set is an elderly woman with active or convalescent COVID-19.

There are a few counts of this clone. The rearrangement uses TRBV11-2 and TRBJ1-4; weak D call: TRBD1 (6 bases). V was shortened by 1 base and J by 7 bases, with 13 bases between the two germline ends. The CDR3 is made up of 15 amino acids. CDR1 is SGHAT and CDR2 is FQNNGV in the germline V gene. The CDR3 spells CASSLGGGSREKLFF. The CDR3 DNA is TGTGCCAGCAGCTTAGGGGGGGGCAGTCGTGAAAAACTGTTTTTT.

The gene calls are TRBV9 and TRBJ2-1; 7 positions match TRBD2. Germline values: CDR1 SGDLS, CDR2 YYNGEE. This CDR3 is 13 amino acids long. V was clipped by 4 bases and J by 6 bases; unmatched bases: 4. CDR3 DNA sequence: TGTGCCAGCAGCCTCCGGACTAGCAATGAGCAGTTCTTC. Protein product: CASSLRTSNEQFF.

In its sample, this clone was seen once. V and J are TRBV7-2 and TRBJ2-5; TRBD1 might be the D (5 bases). Germline-derived CDR1 and CDR2 are SGHTA and FQGNSA. The CDR3 contains 14 residues. V was shortened by 4 bases and J by 2 bases, with 11 bases between the two germline ends. The CDR3 is CASSSWAGQETQYF. The CDR3 coding sequence is TGTGCCAGCAGCTCCTGGGCAGGGCAAGAGACCCAGTACTTC.

The V gene is TRBV6-5, the J gene TRBJ1-2, with D perhaps TRBD1 (5 bases). Germline loops: CDR1 MNHEY, CDR2 SVGAGI. The V and J ends lost 0 bases and 4 bases respectively, with 9 bases between them. The CDR3 is 14 residues long. CDR3 nucleotides: TGTGCCAGCAGTTACTCCGGGGGGACCTATGGCTACACCTTC. Amino acids: CASSYSGGTYGYTF.

V and J are TRBV5-8 and TRBJ2-1, with 7 nucleotides matching TRBD2. Germline V CDR1 and CDR2: SGHTS, YDEGEE. CDR3 length: 16 amino acids. Trimming removed 0 bases from V and 0 bases from J; junction bases left unmatched: 3. Here the CDR3 DNA reads TGTGCCAGCAGCTTGGAACTAGCGCGCTCCTACAATGAGCAGTTCTTC. Encoded protein: CASSLELARSYNEQFF.

V is TRBV4-1 and J is TRBJ1-5; the match to TRBD1 covers 10 bases. Germline V lookup: CDR1 MGHRA, CDR2 YSYEKL. This CDR3 region has 15 residues. Trimming cost V 0 bases and J 7 bases; bases outside gene matches: 3. The CDR3 nucleotides are TGCGCCAGCAGCCAAGATCGGGACAGGGGACAGCCCCAGCATTTT. Translated, it gives CASSQDRDRGQPQHF.

This clone was detected only once. The V and J genes are TRBV5-1 and TRBJ1-2; D is uncertain. The CDR3 has 14 amino acids. V was trimmed by 4 bases and J by 3 bases, leaving 13 bases between them. From germline, CDR1 is SGHRS and CDR2 YFSETQ. CDR3 protein: CASSPGADYYGYTF. The CDR3 coding sequence is TGCGCCAGCAGCCCGGGAGCGGATTACTATGGCTACACCTTC.

This chain joins TRBV19 and TRBJ1-3; 8 bases are shared with TRBD1. CDR1 and CDR2 (germline): LNHDA, SQIVND (reference sequence). V was clipped by 6 bases and J by 3 bases; unmatched bases: 7. The CDR3 has 15 residues. The CDR3 DNA reads as TGTGCCAGTAGACCAGGGGGCGCGAGTGGAAACACCATATATTTT. Its translation: CASRPGGASGNTIYF.

The chain couples TRBV7-2 to TRBJ1-4, with 7 nucleotides matching TRBD1. Germline V CDR1 and CDR2: SGHTA, FQGNSA. The V gene end was trimmed by 5 bases and the J gene end by 3 bases; junction bases not matched to a gene: 15. The CDR3 is 18 residues long. The CDR3: CASSPNPIGTASNEKLFF. The CDR3 coding sequence is TGTGCCAGCAGCCCCAACCCGATAGGGACAGCCTCTAATGAAAAACTGTTTTTT.

V and J are TRBV5-6 and TRBJ2-1; possibly TRBD2 for D (5 bases). Trimming pared 1 base from V and 12 bases from J, leaving 11 bases between. The length of the CDR3 is 12 residues. Germline CDR1 SGHDT, CDR2 YYEEEE. CDR3 sequence reads: CASSLSRGGQFF. In nucleotides, the CDR3 is TGTGCCAGCAGCTTGAGCAGAGGAGGGCAGTTCTTC.

The rearrangement joins TRBV5-1 to TRBJ2-1; D might be TRBD2 (5 bases). CDR1 is SGHRS and CDR2 is YFSETQ in the germline V gene. The CDR3 sequence is 15 residues long. The germline V and J ends were trimmed by 1 base and 6 bases, with 14 bases remaining between them. DNA of the CDR3: TGCGCCAGCAGCTTGAGTCTAGCTAGGTTCAATGAGCAGTTCTTC. Its translation: CASSLSLARFNEQFF.

The chain has TRBV25-1 and TRBJ2-5, with 9 bases fitting TRBD1. The CDR3 sequence is 13 residues long. Per the germline V gene, CDR1 is MGHDK and CDR2 is SYGVNS. V lost 7 bases, J lost 5 bases, and 5 bases stayed unmatched. Written as DNA, the CDR3 is TGTGCCAGCATGGGACAGGGTGTCGAGACCCAGTACTTC. Translating it yields CASMGQGVETQYF.

This clone has just one count. The chain links TRBV2 to TRBJ1-1, with TRBD1 matching 8 bases. Germline V gene data show CDR1 as SNHLY and CDR2 as FYNNEI. The CDR3 is 14 residues long. Trimming cost V 6 bases and J 2 bases; bases outside gene matches: 5. The CDR3 here is CASRRDRRNTEAFF. DNA of the CDR3: TGTGCCAGCAGGAGGGACAGGAGAAACACTGAAGCTTTCTTT.

The J gene is TRBJ1-5, the V gene TRBV29-1; D unresolved. The CDR3 covers 14 residues. Germline V gene data show CDR1 as SQVTM and CDR2 as ANQGSEA. V was trimmed by 5 bases and J by 3 bases, leaving 14 bases between them. Written as DNA, the CDR3 is TGCAGCGTTACCGACGGGTCTCACAATCAGCCCCAGCATTTT. Translation gives CSVTDGSHNQPQHF.

This clone has a handful of counts. The chain links TRBV5-5 to TRBJ1-1; tentatively, D is TRBD1 (5 bases). Trimming pared 2 bases from V and 6 bases from J, leaving 8 bases between. The CDR3 runs to 12 residues. Looked up from germline, CDR1 is SGHKS and CDR2 is YYEKEE (reference sequence). CDR3 bases: TGTGCCAGCAGCTTCGGGGGGGCTGAAGCTTTCTTT. It encodes CASSFGGAEAFF.

The genes are TRBV18 and TRBJ2-5, with 7 bases that match TRBD2. The CDR3 runs 13 residues. V trimming: 3 bases; J trimming: 4 bases; junction bases outside the gene matches: 2. The germline V gene encodes CDR1 KGHSH and CDR2 LQKENI. Here the CDR3 DNA reads TGTGCCAGCTCACCGGGAGGGCCAGAGACCCAGTACTTC. Its translation is CASSPGGPETQYF.

This clone was found once. The rearrangement links TRBV5-8 to TRBJ1-1, with TRBD1 matching over 8 bases. Unmatched junction bases numbered 2, after V lost 0 bases and J lost 10 bases. Germline assignment: CDR1 SGHTS and CDR2 YDEGEE. The CDR3 is 12 residues long. For the CDR3, the DNA is TGTGCCAGCAGCTTGGCCGACAGGGGAGCTTTCTTT. This encodes CASSLADRGAFF.

This CDR3 reads CATRASGASTDTQYF. The DNA of the CDR3 is TGCGCCACCCGCGCCAGCGGGGCCAGCACAGATACGCAGTATTTT. This chain joins TRBV5-1 and TRBJ2-3; 7 positions match TRBD2. Trimming removed 9 bases from V and 0 bases from J; junction bases left unmatched: 10. Germline V gives CDR1 SGHRS, CDR2 YFSETQ. The CDR3 consists of 15 residues.

This rearrangement joins TRBV2 to TRBJ2-6, with 9 bases that match TRBD2. The J segment lost 2 bases and the V segment lost 3 bases, leaving 2 bases of the junction unmatched. Germline CDR1 is SNHLY and CDR2 is FYNNEI. The length of the CDR3 is 16 residues. The DNA for the CDR3 is TGTGCCAGCAGTGACAAGCGGGGGGCTGGGGCCAACGTCCTGACTTTC. Its protein product is CASSDKRGAGANVLTF.

This clone was counted a single time. The chain couples TRBV11-2 to TRBJ2-3; 7 bases agree with TRBD1. The CDR3 consists of 16 residues. With V trimmed by 5 bases and J by 4 bases, 12 bases remained unmatched. Germline CDR1 and CDR2: SGHAT and FQNNGV. CDR3 sequence reads: CASSEGANRDADTQYF. The CDR3 DNA sequence: TGTGCCAGCAGCGAGGGGGCAAACAGGGACGCAGATACGCAGTATTTT. Filled out from reference TRBV11-2 and TRBJ2-3, the complete variable domain reads EAGVAQSPRYKIIEKRQSVAFWCNPISGHATLYWYQQILGQGPKLLIQFQNNGVVDDSQLPKDRFSAERLKGVDSTLKIQPAKLEDSAVYLCASSEGANRDADTQYFGPGTRLTVL.

The chain couples TRBV7-6 to TRBJ2-7; D may be TRBD2 (5 bases). This CDR3 contains 15 residues. The germline V gene has CDR1 SGHVS and CDR2 FNYEAQ. V lost 2 bases and J lost 3, with 14 bases in between. The CDR3 protein is CASSLFPGLLYEQYF. In DNA, the CDR3 is TGTGCCAGCAGCTTATTTCCGGGGTTACTCTACGAGCAGTACTTC. Drawing the rest from reference TRBV7-6 and TRBJ2-7, the complete variable domain is GAGVSQSPRYKVTKRGQDVALRCDPISGHVSLYWYRQALGQGPEFLTYFNYEAQQDKSGLPNDRFSAERPEGSISTLTIQRTEQRDSAMYRCASSLFPGLLYEQYFGPGTRLTVT.

The chain uses TRBV19 and TRBJ1-2, with D unclear. Germline V gene lookup returns CDR1 LNHDA and CDR2 SQIVND (reference sequence). CDR3 size: 14 residues. V lost 1 base to trimming and J lost 4 bases, with 10 bases between them. CDR3 sequence: CASSIGGIVYGYTF. The DNA of the CDR3 is TGTGCCAGTAGTATAGGCGGAATTGTCTATGGCTACACCTTC.

The genes are TRBV10-3 and TRBJ1-1; no firm D call. The CDR3 is 14 residues long. V gave up 6 bases and J gave up 5 bases, with 16 bases separating them. Germline loops: CDR1 ENHRY, CDR2 SYGVKD. The CDR3 nucleotides read TGTGCCATCAGAACCGGGAGAGGTGAGACTGAAGCTTTCTTT. Translating gives CAIRTGRGETEAFF.

The CDR3 DNA sequence: TGTGCCTGGAGTAGACCGACAGGGGCTAATGAAAAACTGTTTTTT. It codes for CAWSRPTGANEKLFF. The V and J genes are TRBV30 and TRBJ1-4, with 8 nucleotides matching TRBD1. The length of the CDR3 is 15 residues. Looked up from germline, CDR1 is GTSNPN and CDR2 is SVGIG (reference sequence). The V segment lost 2 bases and the J segment 3 bases; nucleotides outside the gene matches: 5.

The rearrangement links TRBV18 to TRBJ2-3; D perhaps matches TRBD2 (6 bases). CDR3 length: 17 residues. The V end was cut by 0 bases, the J end by 4 bases, with 17 bases between. The germline V gene has CDR1 KGHSH and CDR2 LQKENI. CDR3 in DNA: TGTGCCAGCTCACCACCGGTGAGGCCTAGCGTGGCAGATACGCAGTATTTT. Amino acid sequence: CASSPPVRPSVADTQYF. The full variable domain, rest sourced from reference TRBV18 and TRBJ2-3, is NAGVMQNPRHLVRRRGQEARLRCSPMKGHSHVYWYRQLPEEGLKFMVYLQKENIIDESGMPKERFSAEFPKEGPSILRIQQVVRGDSAAYFCASSPPVRPSVADTQYFGPGTRLTVL.

This rearrangement joins TRBV6-2 or TRBV6-3 to TRBJ1-4; no reliable D call. V lost 6 bases, J lost 7 bases, and 9 bases lay in between. Germline-derived CDR1 and CDR2 are MNHEY and SVGEGT. The CDR3 length is 12 residues. CDR3 DNA sequence: TGTGCCAGCAGCTCACAGACTGAAAAACTGTTTTTT. It specifies CASSSQTEKLFF.

This clone was seen a handful of times. The chain employs TRBV7-9 and TRBJ2-1, with 7 nucleotides matching TRBD1. The CDR3 length is 18 residues. V lost 1 base to trimming and J lost 0 bases; unmatched junction nucleotides: 9. Per the germline V gene, CDR1 is SEHNR and CDR2 is FQNEAQ (reference sequence). CDR3 in amino acids: CASSLVGGQLSSYNEQFF. DNA for the CDR3: TGTGCCAGCAGCTTAGTTGGGGGACAGTTAAGCTCCTACAATGAGCAGTTCTTC.

The chain combines TRBV19 with TRBJ1-3; D is unclear. V lost 1 base, J lost 2 bases, and 6 bases lay in between. The CDR3 contains 14 residues. Germline V gene data show CDR1 as LNHDA and CDR2 as SQIVND (reference sequence). The CDR3 loop is CASSIGQAGNTIYF. CDR3 nucleotide sequence: TGTGCCAGTAGTATAGGACAAGCTGGAAACACCATATATTTT. Based on the CDR3 plus reference TRBV19 and TRBJ1-3, the full variable domain is DGGITQSPKYLFRKEGQNVTLSCEQNLNHDAMYWYRQDPGQGLRLIYYSQIVNDFQKGDIAEGYSVSREKKESFPLTVTSAQKNPTAFYLCASSIGQAGNTIYFGEGSWLTVV.

The V and J genes are TRBV5-1 and TRBJ2-7, with a weak D call TRBD1 (5 bases). The CDR3 totals 13 residues. Germline V CDR1 and CDR2: SGHRS, YFSETQ. V gave up 0 bases and J gave up 2 bases, with 6 bases separating them. CDR3 loop: CASSLGRAYEQYF. DNA of the CDR3: TGCGCCAGCAGCTTGGGCAGGGCCTACGAGCAGTACTTC.

The chain is built from TRBV5-5 and TRBJ1-1, with D uncertain. Germline loops: CDR1 SGHKS, CDR2 YYEKEE (reference sequence). The CDR3 is 14 residues long. V lost 1 base and J lost 6, with 13 bases in between. CDR3 coding DNA: TGTGCCAGCAGCTTGTTGGGCTGGGTCGCTGAAGCTTTCTTT. This sequence encodes CASSLLGWVAEAFF.